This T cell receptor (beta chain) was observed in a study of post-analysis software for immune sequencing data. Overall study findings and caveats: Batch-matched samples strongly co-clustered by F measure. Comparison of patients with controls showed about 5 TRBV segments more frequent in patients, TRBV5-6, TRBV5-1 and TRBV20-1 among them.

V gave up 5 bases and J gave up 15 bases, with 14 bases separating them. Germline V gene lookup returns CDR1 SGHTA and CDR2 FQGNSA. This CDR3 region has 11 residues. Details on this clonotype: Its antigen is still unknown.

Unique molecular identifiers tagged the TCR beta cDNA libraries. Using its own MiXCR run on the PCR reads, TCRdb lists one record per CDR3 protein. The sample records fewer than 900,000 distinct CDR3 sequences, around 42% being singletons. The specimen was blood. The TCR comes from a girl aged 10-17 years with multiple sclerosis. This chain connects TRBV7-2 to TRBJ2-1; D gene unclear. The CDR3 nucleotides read TGTGCCAGCAGCCCGGACCGCCTTCGGTTCTTC. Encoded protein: CASSPDRLRFF. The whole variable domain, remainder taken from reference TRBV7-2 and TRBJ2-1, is GAGVSQSPSNKVTEKGKDVELRCDPISGHTALYWYRQSLGQGLEFLIYFQGNSAPDKSGLPSDRFSAERTGGSVSTLTIQRTQQEDSAVYLCASSPDRLRFFGPGTRLTVL.